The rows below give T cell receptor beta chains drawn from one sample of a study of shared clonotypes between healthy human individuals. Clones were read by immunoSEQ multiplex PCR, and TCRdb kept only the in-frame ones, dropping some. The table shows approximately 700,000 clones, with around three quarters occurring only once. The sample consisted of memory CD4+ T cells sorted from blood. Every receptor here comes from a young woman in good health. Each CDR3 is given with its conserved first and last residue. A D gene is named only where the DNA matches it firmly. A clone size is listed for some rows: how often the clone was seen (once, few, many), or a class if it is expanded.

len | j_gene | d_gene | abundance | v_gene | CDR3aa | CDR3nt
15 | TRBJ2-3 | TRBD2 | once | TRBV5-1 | CASSPGTSGTDTQYF | TGCGCCAGCAGCCCGGGGACTAGCGGCACAGATACGCAGTATTTT
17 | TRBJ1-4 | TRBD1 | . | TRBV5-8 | CASSPGQGRKYREKLFF | TGTGCCAGCAGCCCAGGACAGGGCCGAAAATACCGTGAAAAACTGTTTTTT
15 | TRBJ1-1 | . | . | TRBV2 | CASSVQGALNTEAFF | TGTGCCAGCAGTGTGCAAGGGGCCCTCAACACTGAAGCTTTCTTT
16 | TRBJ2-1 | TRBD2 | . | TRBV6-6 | CASSYSGTSALNEQFF | TGTGCCAGCAGTTACTCAGGGACTAGCGCCCTCAATGAGCAGTTCTTC
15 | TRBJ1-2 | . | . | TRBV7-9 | CASSDSMRVGYGYTF | TGTGCCAGCAGTGACTCGATGCGGGTGGGCTATGGCTACACCTTC
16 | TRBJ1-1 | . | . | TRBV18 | CASSPGSITANTEAFF | TGTGCCAGCTCACCAGGTAGTATCACAGCCAACACTGAAGCTTTCTTT
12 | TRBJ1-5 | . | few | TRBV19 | CASHRGEQPQHF | TGTGCCAGTCACCGAGGGGAGCAGCCCCAGCATTTT
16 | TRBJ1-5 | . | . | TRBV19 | CASSISQTSSNQPQHF | TGTGCCAGTAGTATCTCTCAGACTTCAAGCAATCAGCCCCAGCATTTT
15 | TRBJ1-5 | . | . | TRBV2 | CASSGVPGPNQPQHF | TGTGCCAGCAGTGGTGTGCCAGGGCCGAATCAGCCCCAGCATTTT
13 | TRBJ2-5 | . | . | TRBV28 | CASSPPGRETQYF | TGTGCCAGCAGTCCACCAGGGAGAGAGACCCAGTACTTC
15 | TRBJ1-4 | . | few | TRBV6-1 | CASSERRGINEKLFF | TGTGCCAGCAGTGAAAGGCGGGGAATTAATGAAAAACTGTTTTTT
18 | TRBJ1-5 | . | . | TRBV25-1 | CASSGEKGQVEGNQPQHF | TGTGCCAGCAGTGGGGAAAAGGGGCAGGTGGAAGGCAATCAGCCCCAGCATTTT
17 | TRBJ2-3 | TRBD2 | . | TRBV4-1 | CASSQSPSGRTTDTQYF | TGCGCCAGCAGCCAAAGTCCTAGCGGGAGAACCACAGATACGCAGTATTTT
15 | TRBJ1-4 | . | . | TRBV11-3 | CASSYRQPRNEKLFF | TGTGCCAGCAGCTACAGACAGCCGCGAAATGAAAAACTGTTTTTT
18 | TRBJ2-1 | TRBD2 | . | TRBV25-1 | CASSDQKTSGNSYNEQFF | TGTGCCAGCAGTGACCAGAAGACTAGCGGGAACTCCTACAATGAGCAGTTCTTC
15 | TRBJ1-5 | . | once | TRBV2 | CASSETVYSNQPQHF | TGTGCCAGCAGTGAGACAGTCTATAGCAATCAGCCCCAGCATTTT